A selection of T cell receptor beta chains follows, all from one sample in a study of blood T cell repertoires in COVID-19. Profiled with immunoSEQ multiplex PCR; TCRdb holds only in-frame clones, not every one. There are about 250,000 clones in the sample; roughly 89% occur only once, and about 2.5% lies in the top ten. Sequences were obtained from PBMCs or T cells enriched from blood (not recorded which). The receptor set was obtained from a woman aged 25 to 39 with acute COVID-19. Each CDR3 is given with its conserved first and last residue.

j_gene,v_gene,CDR3aa
TRBJ2-3,TRBV4-3,CASSLDRVPDTQYF
TRBJ2-3,TRBV7-9,CASNVGLAGTHLSHTQYF
TRBJ1-2,TRBV5-1,CASSLDTGSNYGYTF
TRBJ2-7,TRBV13,CASSSGTGSYEQYF
TRBJ1-2,TRBV6-5,CASSLSLELGGYTF
TRBJ1-1,TRBV2,CASSDVQLNTEAFF
TRBJ2-5,TRBV6-5,CASRTSGGQETQYF
TRBJ1-1,TRBV27,CASSSLTGWHTEAFF
TRBJ1-2,TRBV6-2/TRBV6-3,CASSYSASPGRDLTF
TRBJ2-3,TRBV4-1,CASSQPLAGPTADTQYF
TRBJ1-1,TRBV29-1,CSATGRLGTEAFF
TRBJ2-7,TRBV4-1,CASSQVGGGAYEQYF
TRBJ2-1,TRBV9,CASSAPGFSDVNEQFF
TRBJ2-1,TRBV5-4,CASSLGTSGYNEQFF
TRBJ2-3,TRBV6-1,CASSGRTGGGTDTQYF
TRBJ2-2,TRBV19,CASIKWKLAGRPNTGELFF
TRBJ1-4,TRBV7-9,CASSWDRENEKLFF
TRBJ1-6,TRBV30,CAWSMGQDNSPLHF
TRBJ2-3,TRBV19,CASSIDRDTQYF
TRBJ2-6,TRBV5-1,CASSPLRGSGANVLTF
TRBJ2-6,TRBV19,CASGGANVLTF
TRBJ1-4,TRBV6-5,CASCQTGGNEKLFF
TRBJ1-2,TRBV11-1,CASSRDRSYGYTF
TRBJ1-6,TRBV5-1,CASSLQPAPGSPLHF
TRBJ1-5,TRBV6-5,CASSTGTAGQPQHF
TRBJ1-2,TRBV28,CASSLRGGYGYTF
TRBJ2-2,TRBV11-2,CASSSSGTDTGELFF
TRBJ2-1,TRBV25-1,CASSGTSGGHPYNEQFF
TRBJ2-7,TRBV19,CASSSAGSSYEQYF
TRBJ1-6,TRBV19,CASSTLLNSPLHF
TRBJ1-2,TRBV3-1/TRBV3-2,CASSQAGGGLDGYTF
TRBJ1-1,TRBV19,CASSIRGTANTEAFF
TRBJ2-7,TRBV4-3,CASSQEYDRAYEQYF
TRBJ2-5,TRBV2,CASSGQGRETQYF
TRBJ1-6,TRBV4-1,CASSTYRVGNSPLHF
TRBJ1-2,TRBV9,CASSALQIRHGYTF
TRBJ2-3,TRBV6-2/TRBV6-3,CASSYLAGGLGDTQYF